This passage covers 19 T cell receptor beta chains from one sample sequenced in a study of identical twins. TCRdb recomputed calls from the 5' RACE reads with MiXCR, one row per CDR3 protein. Of 350,000 to 500,000 distinct CDR3 sequences detected, less than 20% appear once; the ten largest clones hold roughly 12%. Specimen: naive T cells sorted from blood. The receptors were gathered from a man between 50 and 59 years old in good health.

The J gene is TRBJ2-5, the V gene TRBV5-4; 8 nucleotides match TRBD2. The CDR3 length is 16 residues. Germline CDR1 reads SGHNT; CDR2 reads YYREEE (reference sequence). The trim removed 4 bases at V and 5 bases at J, leaving 13 bases unmatched. As DNA, the CDR3 is TGTGCCAGCAGCGGGACTTTGGCGGGAGGAGGGGAGACCCAGTACTTC. Its protein product is CASSGTLAGGGETQYF.

In its sample, this clonotype was seen many times. The rearrangement links TRBV10-3 to TRBJ2-3; maybe TRBD1 (5 bases). Between the trimmed V and J ends, which lost 8 bases and 0 bases, there was a span of 15 bases. This CDR3 is built from 15 residues. Germline-derived CDR1 and CDR2 are ENHRY and SYGVKD. The CDR3 nucleotides read TGTGCCATCGGAAGACAGATTACTAGCACAGATACGCAGTATTTT. As protein: CAIGRQITSTDTQYF.

This chain uses TRBV3-1 with TRBJ2-1; D may be TRBD1 or TRBD2 (5 bases each). The germline CDR1 and CDR2 sequences are LGHDT and YNNKEL (reference sequence). Trimming shortened V by 4 bases and J by 2 bases, and 12 bases separated the two germline ends. The CDR3 is 15 residues long. CDR3 amino acids: CASSPVGTAYNEQFF. The CDR3 coding sequence is TGTGCCAGCAGCCCCGTGGGGACGGCCTACAATGAGCAGTTCTTC.

This clonotype was observed a few times. The V call is TRBV13, the J call TRBJ1-1; no firm D call. Germline loops: CDR1 PRHDT, CDR2 FYEKMQ (reference sequence). Trimming removed 3 bases at V and 5 bases at J, with 16 bases between. CDR3 length: 15 residues. The CDR3 loop is CASSFSPSQRTEAFF. The DNA of the CDR3 is TGTGCCAGCAGCTTTTCGCCCTCACAAAGGACTGAAGCTTTCTTT.

This clonotype appeared a few times. This chain links TRBV4-3 with TRBJ2-1; TRBD2 matches at 10 bases. V shed 0 bases and J 7 bases; nucleotides not matched to a gene: 12. This CDR3 contains 18 residues. The germline gives CDR1 LGHNA, CDR2 YSLEER. This chain's CDR3 is CASSQDASSGGNWNEQFF. The CDR3 region has the DNA TGCGCCAGCAGCCAAGATGCCTCTAGCGGGGGTAATTGGAATGAGCAGTTCTTC.

This clonotype was seen a handful of times. This chain joins TRBV7-8 and TRBJ2-5, with a possible D match to TRBD1 (5 bases). V was pared by 3 bases and J by 3 bases, with 8 bases between. The CDR3 loop spans 13 amino acids. Germline CDR1 reads SGHVS; CDR2 reads FQNEAQ. CDR3 sequence reads: CASSFPDKETQYF. The CDR3 nucleotides read TGTGCCAGCAGCTTCCCGGACAAAGAGACCCAGTACTTC.

The table lists this clonotype with a few counts. The genes are TRBV6-5 and TRBJ1-5; tentatively, D is TRBD1 (5 bases). V lost 4 bases to trimming and J lost 4 bases, with 14 bases between them. The length of the CDR3 is 15 residues. Germline V gene data show CDR1 as MNHEY and CDR2 as SVGAGI. The CDR3 region is CASSFSTAENQPQHF. CDR3 DNA: TGTGCCAGCAGTTTCTCGACAGCTGAGAATCAGCCCCAGCATTTT.

This clonotype appeared a few times. V and J are TRBV20-1 and TRBJ2-7, with TRBD2 matching over 10 bases. In germline, CDR1 is DFQATT, CDR2 SNEGSKA (reference sequence). Trimming removed 3 bases from V and 6 bases from J; junction bases left unmatched: 5. The CDR3 has 13 amino acids. CDR3 nucleotide sequence: TGCAGTGCTAGCCAGCGGGGGGGCGGCGAGCAGTACTTC. Translation gives CSASQRGGGEQYF.

Only a few counts were recorded for this clonotype. This sequence joins TRBV7-9 and TRBJ1-6; no reliable D call. CDR3 length equals 13 residues. V lost 5 bases, J lost 4 bases, and 6 bases lay in between. CDR1 is SEHNR, CDR2 FQNEAQ, per germline (reference sequence). The CDR3 nucleotides read TGTGCCAGCAGCGCCGTATATAATTCACCCCTCCACTTT. Translating it yields CASSAVYNSPLHF.

The V call is TRBV12-3 or TRBV12-4, the J call TRBJ1-5; tentatively, D is TRBD1 (5 bases). V shed 6 bases and J shed 6 bases, with 12 bases lying between them. CDR3 length: 13 residues. Written as DNA, the CDR3 is TGTGCCAGCAGCACGGGGGGGATTCAGCCCCAGCATTTT. It is translated as CASSTGGIQPQHF.

The chain is built from TRBV7-2 and TRBJ2-1, with a weak D call TRBD1 (5 bases). CDR3 size: 16 residues. In germline, CDR1 is SGHTA, CDR2 FQGNSA. Trimming stripped 5 bases from V and 2 bases from J, with 16 bases between. DNA for the CDR3: TGTGCCAGCAGCAGAGGTAGGGGCAGAGCCTACAATGAGCAGTTCTTC. The encoded protein is CASSRGRGRAYNEQFF.

Ten or more counts support this clonotype. This sequence joins TRBV12-3 or TRBV12-4 and TRBJ1-2; D unresolved. The CDR3 covers 12 residues. Trimming took off 1 base at V and 5 bases at J, with 5 bases between the two ends. CDR3 loop: CASSLVDYGYTF. CDR3 bases: TGTGCCAGCAGTTTAGTGGATTATGGCTACACCTTC.

In its sample, this clonotype was seen once. The chain couples TRBV6-4 to TRBJ2-1, with D hard to call. V lost 3 bases and J 4 bases, leaving 13 bases between the germline ends. Germline V gives CDR1 MRHNA, CDR2 SNTAGT. The CDR3 has 15 amino acids. CDR3 region: CASSENLGPYNEQFF. The CDR3 region has the DNA TGTGCCAGCAGTGAGAATCTAGGACCTTACAATGAGCAGTTCTTC.

The J gene is TRBJ2-7, the V gene TRBV6-5; no reliable D call. From germline, CDR1 is MNHEY and CDR2 SVGAGI. This CDR3 region has 11 residues. Trimming cost V 9 bases and J 0 bases, with 6 bases left between them. The CDR3 coding sequence is TGTGCCAGTCGAAACTCCTACGAGCAGTACTTC. Translation gives CASRNSYEQYF.

J is TRBJ2-3 and V is TRBV5-4; no definite D call. This CDR3 has 13 residues. CDR1 and CDR2 from the germline V gene are SGHNT and YYREEE (reference sequence). Trimming took 1 base from V and 2 from J, leaving 5 bases between them. CDR3 DNA: TGTGCCAGCAGCTTGAAAGTCACAGATACGCAGTATTTT. Translated: CASSLKVTDTQYF.

This clonotype was found a few times. The CDR3 sequence is CASVAETQYF. The CDR3 DNA sequence: TGTGCCAGCGTGGCAGAGACCCAGTACTTC. This chain joins TRBV7-9 and TRBJ2-5; D is undetermined. CDR1 and CDR2 (germline): SEHNR, FQNEAQ (reference sequence). Trimming pared 8 bases from V and 4 bases from J, leaving 5 bases between. The CDR3 is 10 residues long.

In its sample, this clonotype was seen a few times. The chain links TRBV6-1 to TRBJ2-7, with 15 bases that match TRBD2. The ends lost 6 bases at V and 7 bases at J; junction bases unmatched: 10. Germline CDR1 reads MNHNS; CDR2 reads SASEGT. CDR3 length equals 16 residues. CDR3 sequence reads: CASRAEPGLAGGEQYF. The DNA for the CDR3 is TGTGCCAGCAGAGCCGAACCGGGACTAGCGGGAGGTGAGCAGTACTTC.

This clonotype has a handful of counts. The genes are TRBV7-9 and TRBJ2-6, with D perhaps given as TRBD1 or TRBD2 (5 bases each). With 5 bases removed from V and 2 bases from J, the gap between germline ends came to 10 bases. In germline, CDR1 is SEHNR, CDR2 FQNEAQ (reference sequence). This CDR3 spans 15 amino acids. The CDR3 coding sequence is TGTGCCAGCAGCCCTAGGGGAGCTGGGGCCAACGTCCTGACTTTC. It codes for CASSPRGAGANVLTF.

This sequence joins TRBV28 and TRBJ2-7, with D perhaps being TRBD1 or TRBD2 (5 bases each). The CDR3 totals 14 residues. Trimming removed 4 bases from V and 1 base from J, with 11 bases in between. From germline, CDR1 is MDHEN and CDR2 SYDVKM. DNA of the CDR3: TGTGCCAGCAGTTACCCGGGACCATCCTACGAGCAGTACTTC. Its protein is CASSYPGPSYEQYF.